The clone carrying this T cell receptor beta chain has at least ten counts. The antigen is not known. V shed 6 bases and J 6 bases; nucleotides not matched to a gene: 6. Germline CDR1 reads DFQATT; CDR2 reads SNEGSKA (reference sequence). This CDR3 is 13 amino acids long. Researchers amplified the TCR beta CDR3 regions from RNA transcripts. Primed by the HTBI set, a first-round RT-PCR was run on the TCR CDR3. TCRdb re-analysed the multiplex PCR reads in MiXCR, keeping a single row per CDR3 protein. The table lists 610,000 or so distinct CDR3 sequences, just over 45% of them singletons, with around 8% in the top ten. The sample comes from a study of T cells in Graves' hyperthyroidism and ophthalmopathy. Study-wide results and caveats: Appearing also in blood were most of the thyroid clonotypes expanded above 0.001.

Stable Graves' hyperthyroidism denoted no ophthalmopathy progression over 18 months. Lactation, pregnancy, other autoimmune disease or uncontrolled infection led to exclusion of patients. Diagnosis rested on symptoms, serum thyroxine and TRAb, thyroid ultrasound, and orbital computed tomography. Sequencing was performed on peripheral blood or thyroid tissue (not recorded which). The receptor comes from a woman under 30 with Graves' hyperthyroidism. J is TRBJ1-5 and V is TRBV20-1, with 9 bases that match TRBD1. CDR3: CSASGTGRQPQHF. The DNA for the CDR3 is TGCAGTGCCTCCGGGACAGGGCGTCAGCCCCAGCATTTT.